The sequence of this TCR beta chain was determined in a study of T cell repertoires in cytomegalovirus infection. Study details: Matching HLA type, along with CMV infection, was indicated by public TCR beta signatures. Study-level points and caveats: Predominance within the ex vivo response was attributable to HLA-C-restricted CMV-specific TCR beta clonotypes.

From the reads, TCRdb called clonotypes with MiXCR, one entry per CDR3 protein. The table lists nearly 550,000 distinct CDR3 sequences, 16% of them singletons. This clonotype has at least ten counts. What it recognizes is unknown. CDR1 and CDR2 (germline): MNHNS, SASEGT. CDR3 length: 16 residues. V lost 1 base, J lost 0 bases, and 12 bases lay in between. The gene calls are TRBV6-1 and TRBJ1-1, with a tentative D call TRBD1 (5 bases). Material: CD8+ T cells from PBMCs. The sequence was obtained from a human donor in good health (CMV status not recorded). Some clones in this sample may be carry-over from other donors' samples. DNA of the CDR3: TGTGCCAGCAGTGAAGGGGGGGGAGTCATGAACACTGAAGCTTTCTTT. This sequence encodes CASSEGGGVMNTEAFF.